Sequencing of this T cell receptor beta chain was carried out in a study of breast tumors, draining lymph nodes, adjacent tissues. Study results and caveats: Tumor repertoires ranked between lymph nodes and nontumor tissue in diversity, with V and J gene preferences.

Points on this clonotype: The target antigen is unknown.

Each CDR3 protein gets one entry after TCRdb re-called the multiplex PCR reads with MiXCR. The sample lists some 52,000 distinct CDR3 sequences, under 55% occurring once. Per the germline V gene, CDR1 is DFQATT and CDR2 is SNEGSKA (reference sequence). The trim removed 2 bases at V and 5 bases at J, leaving 9 bases unmatched. This CDR3 spans 15 amino acids. The chain carries TRBV20-1 and TRBJ2-1; TRBD1 matches 7 bases. This TCR came from a female donor with breast cancer. Some clones in this sample may be carry-over from other donors' samples. Sample: breast tumor tissue. CDR3 residues: CSARLPSDRDNEQFF. The CDR3 nucleotides are TGCAGTGCTAGATTACCCTCAGACAGGGACAATGAGCAGTTCTTC.